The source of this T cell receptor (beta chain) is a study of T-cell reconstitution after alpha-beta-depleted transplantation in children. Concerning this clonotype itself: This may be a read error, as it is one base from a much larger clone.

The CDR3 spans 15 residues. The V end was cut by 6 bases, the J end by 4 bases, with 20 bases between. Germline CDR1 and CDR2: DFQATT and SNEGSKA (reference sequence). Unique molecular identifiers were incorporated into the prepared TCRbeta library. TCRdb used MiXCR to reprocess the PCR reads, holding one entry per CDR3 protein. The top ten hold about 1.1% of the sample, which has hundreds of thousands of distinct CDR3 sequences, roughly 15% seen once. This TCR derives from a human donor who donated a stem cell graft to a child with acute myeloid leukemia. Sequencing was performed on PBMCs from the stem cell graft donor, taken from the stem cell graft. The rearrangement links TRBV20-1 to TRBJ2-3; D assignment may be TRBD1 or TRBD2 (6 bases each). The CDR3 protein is CSALSGLGASDTQYF. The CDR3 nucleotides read TGCAGTGCACTTTCGGGACTGGGGGCTTCAGATACGCAGTATTTT.